The 32 T cell receptor beta chains presented below share a single source sample, sequenced in a study of blood T cell repertoires in COVID-19. Assay: immunoSEQ multiplex PCR; the TCRdb copy retains only in-frame clones and omits some. The repertoire holds approximately 180,000 clones, with more than 70% as singletons. Sequenced input: peripheral blood. The receptors were gathered from a person aged 65 to 85 with COVID-19, enrolled during active disease.

In this sample, this clone turned up once. The chain links TRBV19 to TRBJ1-2; 8 nucleotides line up with TRBD1. The CDR3 consists of 13 residues. After removal of 10 bases from V and 1 base from J, the junction contained 5 bases not matched to a gene. Germline values: CDR1 LNHDA, CDR2 SQIVND (reference sequence). CDR3 sequence: CATRTGHNYGYTF. Written as DNA, the CDR3 is TGTGCCACCAGGACAGGGCATAACTATGGCTACACCTTC.

The chain employs TRBV30 and TRBJ2-7, with D uncertain. Trimming left V 4 bases short and J 2 bases short, with 12 bases between. In germline, CDR1 is GTSNPN, CDR2 SVGIG (reference sequence). This CDR3 comprises 13 residues. CDR3 nucleotide sequence: TGTGCCTGGACTCGAGGCAGCGCCTACGAGCAGTACTTC. Translated, it gives CAWTRGSAYEQYF.

This clone was detected a few times. The chain carries TRBV7-3 and TRBJ2-3; 10 bases align to TRBD2. V lost 8 bases, J lost 8 bases, and 10 bases stayed unmatched. The CDR3 spans 14 residues. Germline CDR1 is SGHTA and CDR2 is FQGTGA. The CDR3 protein is CASASSGGAATQYF. CDR3 in DNA: TGTGCCAGCGCCTCTAGCGGGGGTGCCGCTACGCAGTATTTT. The whole variable domain, remainder taken from reference TRBV7-3 and TRBJ2-3, is GAGVSQTPSNKVTEKGKYVELRCDPISGHTALYWYRQSLGQGPEFLIYFQGTGAADDSGLPNDRFFAVRPEGSVSTLKIQRTERGDSAVYLCASASSGGAATQYFGPGTRLTVL.

This chain uses TRBV5-1 with TRBJ2-2, with TRBD2 matching 12 bases. V lost 3 bases and J lost 4; bases outside the gene matches: 10. The CDR3 covers 18 residues. Germline values: CDR1 SGHRS, CDR2 YFSETQ. The CDR3 here is CASSSLAGGLGGTGELFF. Written as DNA, the CDR3 is TGCGCCAGCAGCTCCCTAGCGGGGGGGCTCGGAGGCACCGGGGAGCTGTTTTTT.

V usage is TRBV5-8 and J usage is TRBJ2-7; a possible D gene is TRBD1 (5 bases). The CDR3 contains 14 residues. V dropped 8 bases and J dropped 0 bases, with 15 bases sitting between them. Germline V gene data show CDR1 as SGHTS and CDR2 as YDEGEE. In nucleotides, the CDR3 is TGTGCCAGAAAGACAGCGCCGAGCTCCTACGAGCAGTACTTC. Its protein product is CARKTAPSSYEQYF.

The chain links TRBV3-1 (or the pseudogene TRBV3-2) to TRBJ1-4, with a tentative D call TRBD1 (6 bases). CDR3 size: 14 residues. Per germline, CDR1 LGHDT and CDR2 YNNKEL (reference sequence). Trimming left V 4 bases short and J 5 bases short, with 11 bases between. The CDR3: CASSLEGQNEKLFF. For the CDR3, the DNA is TGTGCCAGCAGCCTCGAGGGACAAAATGAAAAACTGTTTTTT.

The V gene is TRBV9, the J gene TRBJ2-7; tentative D call: TRBD1 (6 bases). V lost 4 bases to trimming and J lost 0 bases, with 11 bases between them. This CDR3 is 14 amino acids long. Looked up from germline, CDR1 is SGDLS and CDR2 is YYNGEE. CDR3 loop: CASSPGVTSYEQYF. The CDR3 DNA is TGTGCCAGCAGCCCAGGGGTTACCTCCTACGAGCAGTACTTC.

V gene TRBV10-3 combines with J gene TRBJ2-3; TRBD2 aligns across 8 bases. Germline V lookup: CDR1 ENHRY, CDR2 SYGVKD. The CDR3 length is 14 residues. V trimming: 11 bases; J trimming: 8 bases; junction bases outside the gene matches: 15. The CDR3 here is CAAGATSDLVTQYF. The DNA of the CDR3 is TGTGCCGCAGGGGCGACTAGCGATCTAGTTACGCAGTATTTT.

The J gene is TRBJ2-6, the V gene TRBV7-2; D may be TRBD1 (5 bases). Germline CDR1 is SGHTA and CDR2 is FQGNSA. This CDR3 has 16 amino acids. Trimming took 5 bases from V and 4 from J, leaving 15 bases between them. In DNA, the CDR3 is TGTGCCAGCAGCAAAAGGCCCAGGGAAGGGGCCAACGTCCTGACTTTC. It codes for CASSKRPREGANVLTF.

The rearrangement uses TRBV6-5 and TRBJ2-5; no definite D call. CDR1 is MNHEY, CDR2 SVGAGI, per germline. The CDR3 is 14 residues long. The germline V and J ends were trimmed by 0 bases and 3 bases, with 8 bases remaining between them. The CDR3 bases are TGTGCCAGCAGTTACTCCCGGGTCGAAGAGACCCAGTACTTC. Translating it yields CASSYSRVEETQYF.

The chain employs TRBV7-3 and TRBJ2-1; 7 bases map to TRBD2. This CDR3 is 16 amino acids long. CDR1 is SGHTA, CDR2 FQGTGA, per germline. The J segment lost 4 bases and the V segment lost 2 bases, leaving 8 bases of the junction unmatched. The CDR3 loop is CASSLWAGEAYNEQFF. Written as DNA, the CDR3 is TGTGCCAGCAGCTTATGGGCGGGAGAGGCTTACAATGAGCAGTTCTTC.

V and J are TRBV7-9 and TRBJ2-3; possibly TRBD2 for D (6 bases). With 3 bases removed from V and 3 bases from J, the gap between germline ends came to 22 bases. The CDR3 has 18 residues. Germline loops: CDR1 SEHNR, CDR2 FQNEAQ (reference sequence). The CDR3: CASSFLHGWGRNTDTQYF. Here the CDR3 DNA reads TGTGCCAGCAGCTTTCTTCACGGATGGGGGAGGAATACAGATACGCAGTATTTT.

The chain carries TRBV7-2 and TRBJ2-1; 9 positions agree with TRBD2. The germline gives CDR1 SGHTA, CDR2 FQGNSA. The CDR3 length is 15 residues. Unmatched junction bases numbered 5, after V lost 1 base and J lost 7 bases. DNA of the CDR3: TGTGCCAGCAGCTTAGTTCTAGCGGGGAGTAATGAGCAGTTCTTC. The encoded protein is CASSLVLAGSNEQFF. The entire variable domain, with the rest obtained from reference TRBV7-2 and TRBJ2-1, is as follows: GAGVSQSPSNKVTEKGKDVELRCDPISGHTALYWYRQSLGQGLEFLIYFQGNSAPDKSGLPSDRFSAERTGGSVSTLTIQRTQQEDSAVYLCASSLVLAGSNEQFFGPGTRLTVL.

This chain joins TRBV5-1 and TRBJ2-7, with D possibly TRBD1 on 7 matching bases. V gave up 4 bases and J gave up 2 bases, with 13 bases separating them. The CDR3 totals 14 residues. Germline assignment: CDR1 SGHRS and CDR2 YFSETQ. As DNA, the CDR3 is TGCGCCAGCAGCGGAGGGACAGTCCCCTACGAGCAGTACTTC. This translates into CASSGGTVPYEQYF.

The rearrangement joins TRBV5-1 to TRBJ2-1; D is ambiguous. Trimming cost V 4 bases and J 8 bases, with 10 bases left between them. Per the germline V gene, CDR1 is SGHRS and CDR2 is YFSETQ. The CDR3 covers 12 residues. The CDR3, as DNA: TGCGCCAGCAGCCTAAAGTTGGATGAGCAGTTCTTC. It is translated as CASSLKLDEQFF.

The V and J genes are TRBV5-1 and TRBJ2-5; 7 nucleotides match TRBD2. Germline V gene sequence: CDR1 SGHRS, CDR2 YFSETQ. The CDR3 spans 15 residues. Trimming removed 7 bases from V and 2 bases from J; junction bases left unmatched: 11. In DNA, the CDR3 is TGCGCCAGCTCCAAAAGCGGGACCGGGCAAGAGACCCAGTACTTC. It translates to CASSKSGTGQETQYF.

The chain has TRBV10-3 and TRBJ1-2; 9 nucleotides match TRBD1. Germline V CDR1 and CDR2: ENHRY, SYGVKD. The CDR3 is made up of 14 amino acids. Losses at the gene ends were 6 bases for V and 6 bases for J; bases not matched to a gene: 8. In DNA form, the CDR3 reads TGTGCCATCAGGCGGACAGGGGCTGGCAATGGCTACACCTTC. Translating gives CAIRRTGAGNGYTF.

The genes are TRBV30 and TRBJ1-6, with D perhaps matching TRBD1 (6 bases). V lost 4 bases to trimming and J lost 7 bases, with 11 bases between them. This CDR3 region has 13 residues. Germline V gives CDR1 GTSNPN, CDR2 SVGIG (reference sequence). The CDR3 DNA reads TGTGCCTGGACGGACAGCTACAATTCACCCCTCCACTTT. Amino acid sequence: CAWTDSYNSPLHF.

The chain has TRBV10-3 and TRBJ2-2, with a possible D match to TRBD2 (6 bases). This CDR3 is 16 amino acids long. Germline V lookup: CDR1 ENHRY, CDR2 SYGVKD. Trimming removed 5 bases at V and 0 bases at J, with 13 bases between. Written as DNA, the CDR3 is TGTGCCATCAGTCTCCACGGCGGGGCGAACACCGGGGAGCTGTTTTTT. Its protein product is CAISLHGGANTGELFF.

J is TRBJ2-7 and V is TRBV13; TRBD2 agrees at 10 bases. The CDR3 has 15 amino acids. Looked up from germline, CDR1 is PRHDT and CDR2 is FYEKMQ (reference sequence). Trimming removed 2 bases from V and 0 bases from J; junction bases left unmatched: 1. DNA of the CDR3: TGTGCCAGCAGCTTAACTAGCGGGGTCTCCTACGAGCAGTACTTC. This encodes CASSLTSGVSYEQYF.

CDR3 amino acids: CASSQGDLQSSYEQYF. The CDR3 coding sequence is TGCGCCAGCAGCCAAGGGGACTTACAGAGCTCCTACGAGCAGTACTTC. The chain carries TRBV4-3 and TRBJ2-7; D perhaps matches TRBD2 (6 bases). Deletions cut 1 base from V and 0 bases from J, with 13 bases between. The CDR3 runs to 16 residues. Germline CDR1 LGHNA, CDR2 YSLEER.

The rearrangement uses TRBV10-3 and TRBJ2-2; 7 nucleotides match TRBD1. CDR1 ENHRY and CDR2 SYGVKD come from the germline V gene. The CDR3 covers 14 residues. Losses at the gene ends were 4 bases for V and 2 bases for J; bases not matched to a gene: 1. The DNA of the CDR3 is TGTGCCATCAGTGGGGACAGAAACACCGGGGAGCTGTTTTTT. It yields the protein CAISGDRNTGELFF.

The gene calls are TRBV2 and TRBJ2-1; 9 nucleotides line up with TRBD2. The CDR3 runs 14 residues. Unmatched junction bases numbered 8, after V lost 7 bases and J lost 7 bases. Germline CDR1 is SNHLY and CDR2 is FYNNEI. CDR3 sequence (DNA): TGTGCCAGCATACGGCTAGCGGGAATTAATGAGCAGTTCTTC. This codes for CASIRLAGINEQFF.

The chain joins TRBV10-3 to TRBJ1-1; D perhaps matches TRBD1 (5 bases). This CDR3 comprises 14 residues. The V end was cut by 6 bases, the J end by 0 bases, with 11 bases between. Per the germline V gene, CDR1 is ENHRY and CDR2 is SYGVKD. CDR3 region: CAISLGGLNTEAFF. In DNA form, the CDR3 reads TGTGCCATCAGCCTGGGGGGGTTGAACACTGAAGCTTTCTTT.

V usage is TRBV7-2 and J usage is TRBJ2-7; 12 bases are shared with TRBD1. Germline CDR1 is SGHTA and CDR2 is FQGNSA. With 1 base clipped from V and 6 bases from J, the junction kept 7 bases outside the gene matches. The CDR3 is 16 amino acids. The DNA for the CDR3 is TGTGCCAGCAGCTTAGTGGTCGGGACAGGGGGCCGCGAGCAGTACTTC. Translation gives CASSLVVGTGGREQYF. Full variable domain (remainder filled in from reference TRBV7-2 and TRBJ2-7): GAGVSQSPSNKVTEKGKDVELRCDPISGHTALYWYRQSLGQGLEFLIYFQGNSAPDKSGLPSDRFSAERTGGSVSTLTIQRTQQEDSAVYLCASSLVVGTGGREQYFGPGTRLTVT.

The rearrangement uses TRBV7-7 and TRBJ2-5; D remains unclear. The length of the CDR3 is 11 residues. Trimming took 5 bases from V and 7 from J, leaving 8 bases between them. Germline loops: CDR1 SSHAT, CDR2 FNYEAQ (reference sequence). This CDR3 reads CASSRKSTQYF. In DNA form, the CDR3 reads TGTGCCAGCAGCCGTAAATCGACCCAGTACTTC.

The rearrangement uses TRBV30 and TRBJ2-1; D is perhaps TRBD1 (6 bases). From germline, CDR1 is GTSNPN and CDR2 SVGIG (reference sequence). V lost 3 bases and J lost 9, with 12 bases in between. CDR3 length: 12 residues. CDR3 coding DNA: TGTGCCTGGAGCGTAGGGGGTGCTGAGCAGTTCTTC. The encoded protein is CAWSVGGAEQFF.

This clone came up once. The chain couples TRBV9 to TRBJ2-1, with TRBD1 matching over 7 bases. This CDR3 is built from 13 residues. Germline V lookup: CDR1 SGDLS, CDR2 YYNGEE. V lost 3 bases and J lost 9; bases outside the gene matches: 6. CDR3 coding DNA: TGTGCCAGCAGCGAGGGGGCAGTCACTGAGCAGTTCTTC. Protein: CASSEGAVTEQFF.

V and J are TRBV5-8 and TRBJ2-7; D unresolved. Trimming took off 2 bases at V and 2 bases at J, with 5 bases between the two ends. CDR3 length equals 12 residues. Germline V lookup: CDR1 SGHTS, CDR2 YDEGEE. CDR3 residues: CASSFQTYEQYF. CDR3 bases: TGTGCCAGCAGCTTCCAGACCTACGAGCAGTACTTC. Looking up the rest from reference TRBV5-8 and TRBJ2-7 gives the full variable domain: EAGVTQSPTHLIKTRGQQATLRCSPISGHTSVYWYQQALGLGLQFLLWYDEGEERNRGNFPPRFSGRQFPNYSSELNVNALELEDSALYLCASSFQTYEQYFGPGTRLTVT.

The chain carries TRBV29-1 and TRBJ1-1; a weak D match, TRBD1 (5 bases). Germline V lookup: CDR1 SQVTM, CDR2 ANQGSEA. V lost 7 bases, J lost 1 base, and 10 bases lay in between. This CDR3 region has 12 residues. The CDR3: CSARQTNTEAFF. CDR3 DNA sequence: TGCAGCGCCAGACAGACGAACACTGAAGCTTTCTTT.

The DNA for the CDR3 is TGTGCCAGCTGTTCGAGGGGGTACCAAGAGACCCAGTACTTC. This sequence encodes CASCSRGYQETQYF. This chain uses TRBV6-5 with TRBJ2-5, with D maybe TRBD1 (6 bases). The CDR3 spans 14 residues. The ends were cut back, 8 bases at V and 0 bases at J, with 13 bases in the middle. Germline V gene lookup returns CDR1 MNHEY and CDR2 SVGAGI.

V is TRBV3-1 (or the pseudogene TRBV3-2) and J is TRBJ1-6; D might be TRBD1 (5 bases). This CDR3 spans 18 amino acids. Germline CDR1 and CDR2: LGHDT and YNNKEL (reference sequence). V lost 4 bases, J lost 10 bases, and 26 bases lay in between. This chain's CDR3 is CASSPRGGSVRLNSPLHF. The CDR3 DNA is TGTGCCAGCAGCCCGCGGGGGGGGTCTGTTCGTTTAAACTCACCCCTCCACTTT.